This entry lists 10 T cell receptor beta chains sequenced from one sample in a study of technical replicates of blood from several donors. Only in-frame clones appear in the TCRdb table, and some are missing; sequencing was by immunoSEQ multiplex PCR. The sample lists around 93,000 clones; around 96% were seen once. The sample comprised T cells isolated from PBMCs. Source of these receptors: a human donor in good health.

This clone was counted once. CDR3 in DNA: TGTGCTAGTGGTTTGGTAGGGACTTTACACAATGAGCAGTTCTTC. Residues: CASGLVGTLHNEQFF. The chain couples TRBV12-5 to TRBJ2-1, with D perhaps matching TRBD2 (6 bases). CDR1 and CDR2 (germline): LGHNT, FRNRAP. V was shortened by 0 bases and J by 5 bases, with 11 bases between the two germline ends. This CDR3 spans 15 amino acids.

In DNA form, the CDR3 reads TGTGCCAGCAGTGAGCTAGGCGGGAGGAATGATGAGCAGTTCTTC. Translating gives CASSELGGRNDEQFF. This chain joins TRBV6-6 and TRBJ2-1, with 8 bases that match TRBD2. CDR3 length: 15 amino acids. The V and J ends lost 5 bases and 8 bases, in that order; junction bases with no gene match: 11. Germline CDR1 is MNHNY and CDR2 is SVGAGI (reference sequence).

J is TRBJ1-5 and V is TRBV7-2; D call uncertain. The germline V gene encodes CDR1 SGHTA and CDR2 FQGNSA. Between the trimmed V and J ends, which lost 2 bases and 0 bases, there was a span of 8 bases. The length of the CDR3 is 15 residues. CDR3 sequence: CASSLWSTSNQPQHF. The CDR3 coding sequence is TGTGCCAGCAGCTTATGGAGTACTAGCAATCAGCCCCAGCATTTT.

This sequence joins TRBV19 and TRBJ1-2; 7 bases are a match to TRBD1. CDR1 is LNHDA and CDR2 is SQIVND in the germline V gene (reference sequence). V lost 6 bases and J lost 2; bases outside the gene matches: 3. The CDR3 length is 13 residues. The CDR3 DNA reads TGTGCCAGTAGCAGACAGGGAAACTATGGCTACACCTTC. Protein product: CASSRQGNYGYTF. The entire variable domain, with the rest obtained from reference TRBV19 and TRBJ1-2, is as follows: DGGITQSPKYLFRKEGQNVTLSCEQNLNHDAMYWYRQDPGQGLRLIYYSQIVNDFQKGDIAEGYSVSREKKESFPLTVTSAQKNPTAFYLCASSRQGNYGYTFGSGTRLTVV.

V gene TRBV27 combines with J gene TRBJ2-1; 7 positions agree with TRBD1. Losses at the gene ends were 3 bases for V and 1 base for J; bases not matched to a gene: 3. CDR1 is MNHEY and CDR2 is SMNVEV in the germline V gene (reference sequence). This CDR3 has 15 residues. The CDR3 sequence: CASSFKGASYNEQFF. Written as DNA, the CDR3 is TGTGCCAGCAGTTTTAAGGGGGCGTCCTACAATGAGCAGTTCTTC.

V and J are TRBV29-1 and TRBJ2-7, with TRBD1 identical over 8 bases. The V and J ends lost 7 bases and 3 bases, in that order; junction bases with no gene match: 11. Germline CDR1 is SQVTM and CDR2 is ANQGSEA. The CDR3 runs to 14 residues. CDR3 amino acids: CSAAAGQGSYEQYF. CDR3 in DNA: TGCAGCGCCGCGGCCGGACAGGGAAGCTACGAGCAGTACTTC.

The V call is TRBV2, the J call TRBJ2-1, with TRBD2 matching 8 bases. The J segment lost 4 bases and the V segment lost 7 bases, leaving 9 bases of the junction unmatched. The CDR3 runs 15 residues. Germline values: CDR1 SNHLY, CDR2 FYNNEI. CDR3 in amino acids: CASIGGVANYNEQFF. The CDR3 nucleotides are TGTGCCAGCATCGGGGGGGTAGCGAATTACAATGAGCAGTTCTTC.

This clone appeared a single time. This chain connects TRBV7-6 to TRBJ2-3, with 7 bases matching TRBD2. V was pared by 5 bases and J by 4 bases, with 12 bases of the junction left unmatched. The CDR3 is 16 residues long. Germline V CDR1 and CDR2: SGHVS, FNYEAQ. DNA for the CDR3: TGTGCCAGCAGCCTGGTTCTAGCGGAAAATCCAGATACGCAGTATTTT. This translates into CASSLVLAENPDTQYF.

The chain uses TRBV7-2 and TRBJ2-3; 12 nucleotides match TRBD2. The germline V gene has CDR1 SGHTA and CDR2 FQGNSA. This CDR3 is built from 15 residues. Trimming removed 6 bases from V and 6 bases from J; junction bases left unmatched: 7. The CDR3 nucleotides are TGTGCCAGCAGTCGACGACTAGCGGGAGTGGATACGCAGTATTTT. Amino acids: CASSRRLAGVDTQYF. Supplemented by reference TRBV7-2 and TRBJ2-3, the full variable domain reads GAGVSQSPSNKVTEKGKDVELRCDPISGHTALYWYRQSLGQGLEFLIYFQGNSAPDKSGLPSDRFSAERTGGSVSTLTIQRTQQEDSAVYLCASSRRLAGVDTQYFGPGTRLTVL.

The chain couples TRBV7-2 to TRBJ2-1; no definite D call. V lost 4 bases and J lost 4, with 11 bases in between. CDR1 and CDR2 from the germline V gene are SGHTA and FQGNSA. The CDR3 is 14 residues long. The CDR3 loop is CASSSQPRYNEQFF. Here the CDR3 DNA reads TGTGCCAGCAGCTCCCAGCCCAGGTACAATGAGCAGTTCTTC.